This T cell receptor beta chain was observed in a study of blood T cell repertoires in COVID-19. Study-level information: The samples span acute and convalescent COVID-19 from the United States, Italy and Spain.

The CDR3 covers 15 residues. V was pared by 4 bases and J by 2 bases, with 12 bases between. Germline V gene sequence: CDR1 SGHRS, CDR2 YFSETQ. Under the authors' procedure: Estimation of nucleated cell counts was performed using reference gene primer amplification. Repertoires were generated with immunoSEQ multiplex PCR, while TCRdb's copy carries only in-frame clones and drops some. Clone size and the V and J calls come from that table; the DNA yielded D and trimming. This sample has 55,000 to 65,000 clones, with roughly four fifths found just once. The source material was peripheral blood. The sequence came from a human donor in a cohort sampled during active COVID-19. The chain carries TRBV5-1 and TRBJ1-4, with D unresolved. The CDR3 bases are TGCGCCAGCAGCAGTTTAAGCGAGACTAATGAAAAACTGTTTTTT. Encoded protein: CASSSLSETNEKLFF.